These 4 T cell receptor beta chains share one sample of origin, sequenced in a study of patients and donors after allogeneic stem cell transplantation. In TCRdb, the RT-PCR reads were re-called with MiXCR into one record per CDR3 protein. The data hold about a million distinct CDR3 sequences, with over 15% observed a single time. Sequenced material: blood, either unsorted or a sorted T cell fraction (not recorded which). Source of these receptors: a human donor who was either an allogeneic HSCT recipient or a stem cell or donor lymphocyte infusion donor (not recorded which). It is not recorded whose cells these are; they may come from a transplant donor.

The chain couples TRBV11-3 to TRBJ2-2, with TRBD2 matching 10 bases. Per the germline V gene, CDR1 is SGHNT and CDR2 is YENEEA. The CDR3 is 17 amino acids. The V gene end was trimmed by 3 bases and the J gene end by 4 bases; junction bases not matched to a gene: 8. CDR3 bases: TGTGCCAGCAGCTTTTCTAGCGGGAGCTGGGTCACCGGGGAGCTGTTTTTT. It is translated as CASSFSSGSWVTGELFF.

The CDR3 coding sequence is TGTGCCAGCTCACCAATGCAGGTTACTCTCACAGATACGCAGTATTTT. This translates into CASSPMQVTLTDTQYF. The chain employs TRBV18 and TRBJ2-3, with D unclear. Germline V gene sequence: CDR1 KGHSH, CDR2 LQKENI. Trimming shortened V by 2 bases and J by 2 bases, and 14 bases separated the two germline ends. This CDR3 has 16 residues.

This chain joins TRBV7-9 and TRBJ1-1; 11 bases align to TRBD1. V gave up 3 bases and J gave up 4 bases; unmatched junction bases: 10. The CDR3 has 17 residues. The V gene's germline CDR1 is SEHNR and CDR2 FQNEAQ (reference sequence). The CDR3 reads CASSFLHSDRGRTEAFF. For the CDR3, the DNA is TGTGCCAGCAGCTTCCTGCACTCGGACAGGGGGCGCACTGAAGCTTTCTTT.

The V and J genes are TRBV7-3 and TRBJ2-1; D not resolved. The CDR3 spans 18 residues. Trimming pared 5 bases from V and 5 bases from J, leaving 25 bases between. CDR1 and CDR2 (germline): SGHTA, FQGTGA. The CDR3: CASSLIHPRSNRHNEQFF. The CDR3, as DNA: TGTGCCAGCAGCCTAATACACCCGAGGTCCAATAGACACAATGAGCAGTTCTTC.